Below are 13 T cell receptor beta chains sequenced from a single sample in a study of cytomegalovirus exposure and HLA in healthy donors. A multiplex PCR was run with 60 Vbeta primers and 13 Jbeta primers. The table came from immunoSEQ multiplex PCR; TCRdb's copy has only in-frame clones and leaves some out. Of some 160,000 clones in the sample, more than 60% were seen once. Sequenced material: PBMCs. The receptors were sampled from a woman aged 25-40 years in good health and CMV-seronegative.

V usage is TRBV12-5 and J usage is TRBJ2-1; TRBD1 aligns across 12 bases. Unmatched junction bases numbered 10, after V lost 7 bases and J lost 9 bases. The length of the CDR3 is 15 residues. The V gene's germline CDR1 is LGHNT and CDR2 FRNRAP. For the CDR3, the DNA is TGTGCTAGTGCACTCCGGGACAGGGGGCGGAGTGAGCAGTTCTTC. Translating it yields CASALRDRGRSEQFF.

This chain links TRBV7-2 with TRBJ2-4; the match to TRBD1 covers 12 bases. Germline V lookup: CDR1 SGHTA, CDR2 FQGNSA. CDR3 length: 15 amino acids. V dropped 2 bases and J dropped 7; count of bases not matched to a gene: 3. CDR3 loop: CASSLRGQGANIQYF. CDR3 nucleotide sequence: TGTGCCAGCAGCTTACGGGGACAGGGGGCGAACATTCAGTACTTC.

The V and J genes are TRBV28 and TRBJ2-3; TRBD1 aligns across 7 bases. The CDR3 spans 14 residues. CDR1 MDHEN and CDR2 SYDVKM come from the germline V gene. The ends lost 8 bases at V and 1 base at J; junction bases unmatched: 6. The CDR3 DNA follows: TGTGCCAGCCAACAGGGGTTTCGCACAGATACGCAGTATTTT. The encoded protein is CASQQGFRTDTQYF.

This rearrangement joins TRBV6-4 to TRBJ2-3; maybe TRBD2 (6 bases). CDR1 MRHNA and CDR2 SNTAGT come from the germline V gene. V lost 2 bases and J 7 bases, leaving 13 bases between the germline ends. This CDR3 has 14 residues. This CDR3 reads CASSDRGAANTQYF. The CDR3 nucleotides read TGTGCCAGCAGTGACCGCGGGGCCGCAAATACGCAGTATTTT.

This clone showed up just a few times. The V and J genes are TRBV14 and TRBJ1-1; D might be TRBD1 (6 bases). With 1 base removed from V and 1 base from J, the gap between germline ends came to 13 bases. The CDR3 has 16 residues. Looked up from germline, CDR1 is SGHDN and CDR2 is FVKESK. In DNA, the CDR3 is TGTGCCAGCAGCCAAGGAGGGGGAGGGTGGAACACTGAAGCTTTCTTT. This translates into CASSQGGGGWNTEAFF.

This rearrangement joins TRBV6-5 to TRBJ1-1; D remains ambiguous. The CDR3 is 13 residues long. Trimming removed 6 bases from V and 0 bases from J, with 8 bases in between. Germline assignment: CDR1 MNHEY and CDR2 SVGAGI. CDR3 in amino acids: CASRSTVNTEAFF. Written as DNA, the CDR3 is TGTGCCAGCAGATCTACAGTGAACACTGAAGCTTTCTTT.

This chain joins TRBV28 and TRBJ2-7, with D tentatively TRBD1 (6 bases). Germline V gene sequence: CDR1 MDHEN, CDR2 SYDVKM. Trimming took 7 bases from V and 4 from J, leaving 17 bases between them. The CDR3 is made up of 14 amino acids. The CDR3 coding sequence is TGTGCCAGCATTCAGACAGGCACGGGTTACGAGCAGTACTTC. Its protein is CASIQTGTGYEQYF.

This chain links TRBV2 with TRBJ1-1, with 9 bases identical to TRBD1. This CDR3 is built from 14 residues. Germline loops: CDR1 SNHLY, CDR2 FYNNEI. After removal of 6 bases from V and 5 bases from J, the junction contained 7 bases not matched to a gene. In DNA, the CDR3 is TGTGCCAGCAGCCAACAGGGGGCGAGAACTGAAGCTTTCTTT. Translated, it gives CASSQQGARTEAFF.

The chain carries TRBV7-8 and TRBJ1-2, with a tentative D call TRBD1 (6 bases). The V gene lost 1 base and the J gene lost 2 bases, with 8 bases spanning the gap. The CDR3 consists of 14 residues. Germline V gene data show CDR1 as SGHVS and CDR2 as FQNEAQ. The CDR3 bases are TGTGCCAGCAGCTTAGGAGACAGGAACTATGGCTACACCTTC. Its protein product is CASSLGDRNYGYTF.

The chain recombines TRBV7-3 with TRBJ2-6; D unresolved. Trimming removed 5 bases at V and 2 bases at J, with 13 bases between. The CDR3 loop spans 16 amino acids. Germline values: CDR1 SGHTA, CDR2 FQGTGA. CDR3 sequence reads: CASSPSSGTGANVLTF. The CDR3 nucleotides read TGTGCCAGCAGCCCCTCGAGTGGTACTGGGGCCAACGTCCTGACTTTC.

The rearrangement links TRBV10-3 to TRBJ1-2; D is uncertain. This CDR3 region has 13 residues. Germline CDR1 and CDR2: ENHRY and SYGVKD. The V end was cut by 11 bases, the J end by 0 bases, with 13 bases between. The CDR3 region is CAAKETANYGYTF. The CDR3 coding sequence is TGTGCCGCGAAGGAGACCGCTAACTATGGCTACACCTTC.

The V and J genes are TRBV7-3 and TRBJ1-1, with TRBD1 matching over 7 bases. The CDR3 totals 16 residues. The V gene end was trimmed by 3 bases and the J gene end by 1 base; junction bases not matched to a gene: 8. The germline CDR1 and CDR2 sequences are SGHTA and FQGTGA. Here the CDR3 DNA reads TGTGCCAGCAGCTTGTTCCCGGGACAGCCGAACACTGAAGCTTTCTTT. Translation: CASSLFPGQPNTEAFF.

This clone occurred many times. The V call is TRBV7-9, the J call TRBJ2-2; D uncertain. The CDR3 has 14 residues. Trimming left V 4 bases short and J 4 bases short, with 10 bases between. Germline V gene data show CDR1 as SEHNR and CDR2 as FQNEAQ (reference sequence). The CDR3 sequence is CASSSPPGTGELFF. As DNA, the CDR3 is TGTGCCAGCAGCTCCCCCCCGGGCACCGGGGAGCTGTTTTTT. The whole variable domain, remainder taken from reference TRBV7-9 and TRBJ2-2, is DTGVSQNPRHKITKRGQNVTFRCDPISEHNRLYWYRQTLGQGPEFLTYFQNEAQLEKSRLLSDRFSAERPKGSFSTLEIQRTEQGDSAMYLCASSSPPGTGELFFGEGSRLTVL.